This paragraph reports one T cell receptor beta chain. This sample is part of a study of human T cells and chemical hapten exposure. CDR1 and CDR2 from the germline V gene are WSHSY and SAAADI. The CDR3 consists of 14 residues. The V and J ends lost 4 bases and 7 bases respectively, with 13 bases between them. As to time point: patch test 1, 2 weeks after DPC sensitization. Noted treatment: therapeutic diphenylcyclopropenone sensitization with weekly scalp DPC. From the RACE reads, TCRdb called clonotypes with MiXCR, one entry per CDR3 protein. The table has roughly 160,000 distinct CDR3 sequences, about 14% seen once.

The material sequenced was whole blood, taken in connection with sensitization to the hapten diphenylcyclopropenone (DPC). The rearrangement joins TRBV10-2 to TRBJ1-4; TRBD1 might be the D (6 bases). This TCR was sampled from a woman in her 30s with alopecia areata. Some clones in this sample may be carry-over from other donors' samples. CDR3 nucleotide sequence: TGCGCCAGCAGTGGGGCAGGGGCAAGTGAAAAACTGTTTTTT. It is translated as CASSGAGASEKLFF.